This T cell receptor beta chain is from a study of OX40 agonist ivuxolimab in advanced cancers. Clones were read by immunoSEQ multiplex PCR, and TCRdb kept only the in-frame ones, dropping some. The repertoire consists of 45,000 to 60,000 clones, with 60% to 80% occurring once and the leading ten covering roughly 4%. Autoimmune disease history or systemic immunosuppression was exclusionary. The V and J ends lost 0 bases and 6 bases, in that order; junction bases with no gene match: 6. The CDR3 contains 15 residues. Germline V gene lookup returns CDR1 MNHEY and CDR2 SMNVEV (reference sequence). The specimen was CD4+ or CD8+ T cells sorted from blood, collected in a trial of the OX40 agonist ivuxolimab. V is TRBV27 and J is TRBJ1-1; 8 bases align to TRBD1. This TCR derives from an adult with an advanced solid tumor such as melanoma, head and neck, liver or kidney cancer. The CDR3 loop is CASSLSNRGVAEAFF. For the CDR3, the DNA is TGTGCCAGCAGTTTATCGAACAGGGGGGTCGCTGAAGCTTTCTTT.